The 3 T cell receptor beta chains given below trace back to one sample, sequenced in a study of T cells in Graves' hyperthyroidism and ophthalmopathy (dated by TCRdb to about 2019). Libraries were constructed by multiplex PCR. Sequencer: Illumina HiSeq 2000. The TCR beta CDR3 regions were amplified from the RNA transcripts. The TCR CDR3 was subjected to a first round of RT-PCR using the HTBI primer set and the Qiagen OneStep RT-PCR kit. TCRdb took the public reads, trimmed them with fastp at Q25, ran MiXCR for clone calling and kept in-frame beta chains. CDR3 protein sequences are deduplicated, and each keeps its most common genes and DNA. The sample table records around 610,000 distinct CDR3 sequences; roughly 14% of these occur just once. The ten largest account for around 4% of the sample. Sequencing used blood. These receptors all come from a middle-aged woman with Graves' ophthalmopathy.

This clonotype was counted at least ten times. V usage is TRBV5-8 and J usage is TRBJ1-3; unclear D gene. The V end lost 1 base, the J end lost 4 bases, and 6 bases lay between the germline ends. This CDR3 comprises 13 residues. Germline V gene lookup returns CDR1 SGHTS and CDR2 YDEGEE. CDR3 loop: CASSLQQGNTIYF. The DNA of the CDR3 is TGTGCCAGCAGCTTGCAACAGGGAAACACCATATATTTT.

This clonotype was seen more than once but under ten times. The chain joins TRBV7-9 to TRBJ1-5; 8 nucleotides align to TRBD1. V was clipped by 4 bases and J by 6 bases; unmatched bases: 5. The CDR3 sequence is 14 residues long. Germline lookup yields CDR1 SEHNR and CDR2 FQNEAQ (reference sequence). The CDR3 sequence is CASSSSTGAQPQHF. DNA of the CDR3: TGTGCCAGCAGCTCCTCGACAGGGGCTCAGCCCCAGCATTTT.

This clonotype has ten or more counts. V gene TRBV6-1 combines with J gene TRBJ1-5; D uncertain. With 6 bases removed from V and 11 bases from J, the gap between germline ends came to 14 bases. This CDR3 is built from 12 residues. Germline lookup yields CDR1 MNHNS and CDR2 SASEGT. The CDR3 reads CASSPEGLSQHF. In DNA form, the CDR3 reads TGTGCCAGCAGCCCTGAGGGCCTATCCCAGCATTTT.